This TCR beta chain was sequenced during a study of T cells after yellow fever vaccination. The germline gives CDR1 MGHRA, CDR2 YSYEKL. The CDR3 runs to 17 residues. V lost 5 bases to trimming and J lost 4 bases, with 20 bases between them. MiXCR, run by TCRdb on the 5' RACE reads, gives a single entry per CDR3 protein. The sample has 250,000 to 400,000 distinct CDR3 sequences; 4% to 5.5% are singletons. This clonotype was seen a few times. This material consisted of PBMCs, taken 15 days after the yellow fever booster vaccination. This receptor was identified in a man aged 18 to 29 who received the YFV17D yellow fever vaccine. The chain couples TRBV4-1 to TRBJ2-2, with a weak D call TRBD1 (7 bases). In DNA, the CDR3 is TGCGCCAGCAGCGAAGGGGTCCGACAGGGAGGCACCGGGGAGCTGTTTTTT. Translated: CASSEGVRQGGTGELFF.